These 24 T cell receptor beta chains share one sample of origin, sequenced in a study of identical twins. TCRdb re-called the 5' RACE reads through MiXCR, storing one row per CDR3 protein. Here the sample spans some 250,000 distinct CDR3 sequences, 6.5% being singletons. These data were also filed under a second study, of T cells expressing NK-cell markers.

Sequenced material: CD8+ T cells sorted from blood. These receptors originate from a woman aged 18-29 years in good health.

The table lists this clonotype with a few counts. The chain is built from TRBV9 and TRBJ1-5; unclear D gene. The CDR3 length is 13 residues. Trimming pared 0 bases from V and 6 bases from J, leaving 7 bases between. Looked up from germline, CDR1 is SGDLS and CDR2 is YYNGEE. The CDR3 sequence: CASSVAGVQPQHF. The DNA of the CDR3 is TGTGCCAGCAGCGTAGCTGGGGTTCAGCCCCAGCATTTT. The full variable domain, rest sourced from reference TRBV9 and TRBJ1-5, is DSGVTQTPKHLITATGQRVTLRCSPRSGDLSVYWYQQSLDQGLQFLIQYYNGEERAKGNILERFSAQQFPDLHSELNLSSLELGDSALYFCASSVAGVQPQHFGDGTRLSIL.

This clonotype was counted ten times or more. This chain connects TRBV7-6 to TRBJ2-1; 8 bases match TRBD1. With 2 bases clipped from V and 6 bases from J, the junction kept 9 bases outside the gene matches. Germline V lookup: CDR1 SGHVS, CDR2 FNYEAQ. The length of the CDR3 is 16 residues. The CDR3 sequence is CASSLSPGTGLNEQFF. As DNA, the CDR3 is TGTGCCAGCAGCTTAAGTCCCGGGACAGGACTCAATGAGCAGTTCTTC.

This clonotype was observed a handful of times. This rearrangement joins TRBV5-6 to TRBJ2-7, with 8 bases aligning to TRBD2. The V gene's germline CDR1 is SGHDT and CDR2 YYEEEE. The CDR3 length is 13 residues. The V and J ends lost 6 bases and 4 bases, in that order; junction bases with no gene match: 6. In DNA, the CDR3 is TGTGCCAGCAAACCCACTAGCGGTTACGAGCAGTACTTC. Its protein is CASKPTSGYEQYF.

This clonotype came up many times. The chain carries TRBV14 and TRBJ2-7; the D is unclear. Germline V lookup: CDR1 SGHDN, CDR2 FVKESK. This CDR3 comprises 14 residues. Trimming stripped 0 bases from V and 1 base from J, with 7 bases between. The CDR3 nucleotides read TGTGCCAGCAGCCAAGATCTTGGATCCTACGAGCAGTACTTC. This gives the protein CASSQDLGSYEQYF.

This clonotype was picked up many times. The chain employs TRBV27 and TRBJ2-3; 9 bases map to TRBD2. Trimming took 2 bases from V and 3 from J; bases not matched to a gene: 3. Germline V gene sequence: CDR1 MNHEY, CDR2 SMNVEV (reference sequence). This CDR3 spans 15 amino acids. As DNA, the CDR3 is TGTGCCAGCAGTTTACTAGCGGGGCTAACAGATACGCAGTATTTT. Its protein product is CASSLLAGLTDTQYF.

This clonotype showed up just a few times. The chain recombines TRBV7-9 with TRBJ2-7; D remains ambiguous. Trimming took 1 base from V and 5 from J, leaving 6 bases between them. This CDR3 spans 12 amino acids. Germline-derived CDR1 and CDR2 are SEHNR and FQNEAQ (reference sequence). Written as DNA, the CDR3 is TGTGCCAGCAGCTTAGAACAAAACGAGCAGTACTTC. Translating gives CASSLEQNEQYF.

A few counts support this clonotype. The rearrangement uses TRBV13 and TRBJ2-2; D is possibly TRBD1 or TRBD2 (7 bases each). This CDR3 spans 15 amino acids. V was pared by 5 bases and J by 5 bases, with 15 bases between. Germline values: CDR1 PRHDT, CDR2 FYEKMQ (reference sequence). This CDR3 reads CASSLTRGGTGELFF. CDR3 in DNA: TGTGCCAGCAGCCTCACCAGGGGGGGGACCGGGGAGCTGTTTTTT.

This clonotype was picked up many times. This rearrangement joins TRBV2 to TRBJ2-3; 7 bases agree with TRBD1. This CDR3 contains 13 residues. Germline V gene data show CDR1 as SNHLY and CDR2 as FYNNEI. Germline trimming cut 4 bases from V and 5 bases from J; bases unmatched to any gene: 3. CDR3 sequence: CASSVTGEDTQYF. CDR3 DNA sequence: TGTGCCAGCAGTGTTACAGGGGAAGATACGCAGTATTTT. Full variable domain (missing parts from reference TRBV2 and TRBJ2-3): EPEVTQTPSHQVTQMGQEVILRCVPISNHLYFYWYRQILGQKVEFLVSFYNNEISEKSEIFDDQFSVERPDGSNFTLKIRSTKLEDSAMYFCASSVTGEDTQYFGPGTRLTVL.

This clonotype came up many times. For the CDR3, the DNA is TGTGCCAGCAGCTCTGGCGGAAACACCATATATTTT. Its protein is CASSSGGNTIYF. V gene TRBV7-9 combines with J gene TRBJ1-3; D is undetermined. The germline V and J ends were trimmed by 4 bases and 4 bases, with 5 bases remaining between them. The germline V gene has CDR1 SEHNR and CDR2 FQNEAQ (reference sequence). CDR3 size: 12 residues. Complete variable domain (other parts from reference TRBV7-9 and TRBJ1-3): DTGVSQNPRHKITKRGQNVTFRCDPISEHNRLYWYRQTLGQGPEFLTYFQNEAQLEKSRLLSDRFSAERPKGSFSTLEIQRTEQGDSAMYLCASSSGGNTIYFGEGSWLTVV.

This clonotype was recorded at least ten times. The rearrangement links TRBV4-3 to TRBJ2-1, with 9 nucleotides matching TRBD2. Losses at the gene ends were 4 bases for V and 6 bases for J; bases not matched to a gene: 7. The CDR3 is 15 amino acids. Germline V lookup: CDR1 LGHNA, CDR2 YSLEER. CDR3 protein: CASSPGLASSNEQFF. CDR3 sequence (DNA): TGCGCCAGCAGCCCGGGACTAGCTTCGTCCAATGAGCAGTTCTTC.

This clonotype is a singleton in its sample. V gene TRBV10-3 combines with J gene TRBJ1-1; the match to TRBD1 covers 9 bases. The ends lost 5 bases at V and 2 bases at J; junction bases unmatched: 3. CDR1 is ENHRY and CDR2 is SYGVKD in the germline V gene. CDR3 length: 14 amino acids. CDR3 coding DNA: TGTGCCATCAGTCCGACAGGGGGTAACACTGAAGCTTTCTTT. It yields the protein CAISPTGGNTEAFF.

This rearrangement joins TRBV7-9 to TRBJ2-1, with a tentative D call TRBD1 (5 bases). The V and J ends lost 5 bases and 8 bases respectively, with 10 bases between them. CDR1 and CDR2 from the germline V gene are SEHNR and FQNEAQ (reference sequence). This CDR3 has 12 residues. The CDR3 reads CASSPDSYEQFF. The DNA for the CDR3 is TGTGCCAGCAGCCCTGACAGCTATGAGCAGTTCTTC. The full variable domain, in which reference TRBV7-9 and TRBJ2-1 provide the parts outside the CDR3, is DTGVSQNPRHKITKRGQNVTFRCDPISEHNRLYWYRQTLGQGPEFLTYFQNEAQLEKSRLLSDRFSAERPKGSFSTLEIQRTEQGDSAMYLCASSPDSYEQFFGPGTRLTVL.

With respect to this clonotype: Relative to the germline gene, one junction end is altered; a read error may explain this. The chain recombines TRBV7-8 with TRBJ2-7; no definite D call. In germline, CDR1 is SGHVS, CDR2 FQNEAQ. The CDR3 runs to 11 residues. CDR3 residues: CASSLAEQLNF. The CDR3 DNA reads TGTGCCAGCAGCTTAGCGGAACAGCTAAACTTC.

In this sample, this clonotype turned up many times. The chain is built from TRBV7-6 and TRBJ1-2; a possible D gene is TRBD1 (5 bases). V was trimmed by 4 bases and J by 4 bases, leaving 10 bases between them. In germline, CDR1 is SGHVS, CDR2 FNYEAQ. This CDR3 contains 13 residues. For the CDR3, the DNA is TGTGCCAGCAGCTCCAATGGGGGCTATGGCTACACCTTC. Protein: CASSSNGGYGYTF.

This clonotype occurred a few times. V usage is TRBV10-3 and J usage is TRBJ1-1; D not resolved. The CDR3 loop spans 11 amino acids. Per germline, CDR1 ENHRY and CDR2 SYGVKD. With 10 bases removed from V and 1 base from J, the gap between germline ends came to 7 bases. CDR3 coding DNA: TGTGCCACCACAGAGAACACTGAAGCTTTCTTT. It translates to CATTENTEAFF.

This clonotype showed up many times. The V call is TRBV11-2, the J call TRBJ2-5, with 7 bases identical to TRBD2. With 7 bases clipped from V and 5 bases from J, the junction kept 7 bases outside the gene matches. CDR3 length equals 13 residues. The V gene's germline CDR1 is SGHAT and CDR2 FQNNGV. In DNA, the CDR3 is TGTGCCAGCACCGTAGGGAGGGCGGAGACCCAGTACTTC. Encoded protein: CASTVGRAETQYF.

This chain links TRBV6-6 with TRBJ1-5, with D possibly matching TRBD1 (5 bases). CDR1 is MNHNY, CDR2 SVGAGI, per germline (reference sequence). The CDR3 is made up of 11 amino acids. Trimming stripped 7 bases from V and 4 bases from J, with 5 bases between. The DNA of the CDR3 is TGTGCCAGCACAGGGAATCAGCCCCAGCATTTT. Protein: CASTGNQPQHF.

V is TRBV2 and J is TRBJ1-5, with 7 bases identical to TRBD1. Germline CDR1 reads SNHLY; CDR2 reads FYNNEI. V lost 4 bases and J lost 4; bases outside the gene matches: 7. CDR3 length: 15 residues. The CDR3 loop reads CASSGTGGRNQPQHF. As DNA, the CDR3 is TGTGCCAGCAGTGGGACAGGAGGGCGAAATCAGCCCCAGCATTTT.

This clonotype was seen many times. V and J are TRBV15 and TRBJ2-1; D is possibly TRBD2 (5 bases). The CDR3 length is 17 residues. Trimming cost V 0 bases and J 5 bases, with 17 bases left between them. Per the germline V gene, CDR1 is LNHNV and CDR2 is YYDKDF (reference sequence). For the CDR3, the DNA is TGTGCCACCAGCAGAGATTTCCGGGCGGCGGGCCACAATGAGCAGTTCTTC. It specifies CATSRDFRAAGHNEQFF.

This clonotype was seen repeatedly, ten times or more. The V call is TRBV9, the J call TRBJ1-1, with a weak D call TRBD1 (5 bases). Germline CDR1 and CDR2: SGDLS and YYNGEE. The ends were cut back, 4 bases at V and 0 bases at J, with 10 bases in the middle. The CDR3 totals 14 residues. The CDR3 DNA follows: TGTGCCAGCAGCCCGAGGGACGTGAACACTGAAGCTTTCTTT. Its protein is CASSPRDVNTEAFF.

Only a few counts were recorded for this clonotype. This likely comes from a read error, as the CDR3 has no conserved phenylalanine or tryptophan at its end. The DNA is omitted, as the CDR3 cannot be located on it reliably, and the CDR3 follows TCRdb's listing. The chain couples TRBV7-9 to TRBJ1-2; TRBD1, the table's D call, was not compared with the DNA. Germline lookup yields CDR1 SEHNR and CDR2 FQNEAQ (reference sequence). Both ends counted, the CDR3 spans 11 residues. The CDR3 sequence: CASSRTGFPLV.

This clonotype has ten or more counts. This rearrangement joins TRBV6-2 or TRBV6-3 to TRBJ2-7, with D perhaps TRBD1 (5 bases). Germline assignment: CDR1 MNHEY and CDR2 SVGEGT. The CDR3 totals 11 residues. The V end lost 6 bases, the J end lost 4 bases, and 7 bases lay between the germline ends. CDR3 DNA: TGTGCCAGCAGAACAGGTTACGAGCAGTACTTC. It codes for CASRTGYEQYF.

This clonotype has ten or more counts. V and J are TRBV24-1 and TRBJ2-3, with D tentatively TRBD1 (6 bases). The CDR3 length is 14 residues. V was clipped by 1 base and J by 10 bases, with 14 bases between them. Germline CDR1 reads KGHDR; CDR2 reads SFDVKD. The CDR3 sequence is CATSDFVQGMSQYF. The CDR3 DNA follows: TGTGCCACCAGTGATTTCGTGCAGGGGATGTCGCAGTATTTT.

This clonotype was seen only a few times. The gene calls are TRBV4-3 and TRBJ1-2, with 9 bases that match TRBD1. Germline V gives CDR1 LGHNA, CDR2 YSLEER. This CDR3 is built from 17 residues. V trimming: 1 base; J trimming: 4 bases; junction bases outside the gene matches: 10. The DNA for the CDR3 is TGCGCCAGCAGCCAAGGCCCTCTCGGGACAGGGCGCTATGGCTACACCTTC. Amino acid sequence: CASSQGPLGTGRYGYTF.